A selection of T cell receptor beta chains follows, all from one sample in a study of T cell changes during pregnancy in multiple sclerosis. TCRdb keeps only in-frame clones here, not all; method: immunoSEQ multiplex PCR. The sample holds 60,000 to 85,000 clones, under 95% seen once. The sample here was peripheral blood, taken in the second trimester of pregnancy. The receptors were sampled from a female donor in good health, enrolled as a control in a pregnancy study. Both conserved end residues are part of each CDR3. The D gene is left open where the match is weak. Part of the rows lack a size; the others show once, few, many or a class for expanded clones.

j_call d_call clone_size v_call cdr3_nt cdr3_aa
TRBJ1-1 NA NA TRBV28 TGTGCCAGCAGTCGCGGGGTGACCCTTATGGCTTTCTTT CASSRGVTLMAFF
TRBJ2-1 TRBD2 NA TRBV10-3 TGTGCCATCGGAGGGACTAGCGGGGCAGAGCAGTTCTTC CAIGGTSGAEQFF
TRBJ1-5 TRBD1 NA TRBV2 TGTGCCAGCGGGACAGGGAATCAGCCCCAGCATTTT CASGTGNQPQHF
TRBJ2-5 TRBD2 NA TRBV10-2 TGCGCCAGCAAACGGGCTAGCGGGACTGAGACCCAGTACTTC CASKRASGTETQYF
TRBJ2-4 NA NA TRBV19 TGTGCCAGTAGTCCCGAGGGAGTAGTCGGCAAAAACATTCAGTACTTC CASSPEGVVGKNIQYF
TRBJ1-4 NA NA TRBV6-1 TGTGCCAGCAGTGACAGTCTAGGCGCAACTAATGAAAAACTGTTTTTT CASSDSLGATNEKLFF
TRBJ2-5 NA NA TRBV19 TGTGCCAGTAGCTCCGAGTTCGGGAACAAAGAGACCCAGTACTTC CASSSEFGNKETQYF
TRBJ2-5 NA NA TRBV10-3 TGTGCCATCATCAGTACAGGGAGGGAGGAAGAGACCCAGTACTTC CAIISTGREEETQYF
TRBJ1-2 NA few TRBV9 TGTGCCAGCAGCGTAGATGGAGATGGCTACACCTTC CASSVDGDGYTF
TRBJ2-5 TRBD2 NA TRBV2 TGTGCCAGCAGCGAAAGCGGGGGGGTCCAAGAGACCCAGTACTTC CASSESGGVQETQYF
TRBJ2-1 TRBD2 NA TRBV4-1 TGCGCCAGCAGCCGGGGACTAGCGGGGATAAAGGCCTACAATGAGCAGTTCTTC CASSRGLAGIKAYNEQFF
TRBJ2-3 NA once TRBV4-1 TGCGCCAGCAGCCAAGGAGAATGGACGGGAAGCACAGATACGCAGTATTTT CASSQGEWTGSTDTQYF
TRBJ2-3 TRBD2 NA TRBV9 TGTGCCAGCAGCGTAGGTCTAGCGGGAAACACAGATACGCAGTATTTT CASSVGLAGNTDTQYF
TRBJ2-1 TRBD1 few TRBV7-9 TGTGCCAGCACGTCAGGGGACAGGGGTCGTGAAATCTTC CASTSGDRGREIF
TRBJ1-1 NA NA TRBV28 TGTGCCAGCAGGCTATTGGGGCGGATGAACACTGAAGCTTTCTTT CASRLLGRMNTEAFF
TRBJ2-1 NA NA TRBV7-9 TGTGCCAGCAGTCCCCCCGGAGGACCGAATGAGCAGTTCTTC CASSPPGGPNEQFF
TRBJ1-2 TRBD1 NA TRBV10-3 TGTGCCATCAGTGGGCCGGGGACAGGGACTAACTATGGCTACACCTTC CAISGPGTGTNYGYTF
TRBJ2-7 TRBD2 NA TRBV7-9 TGTGCCAGCAGACCTACTAGCGCCCGCCTTTCCTACGAGCAGTACTTC CASRPTSARLSYEQYF
TRBJ2-1 NA NA TRBV5-6 TGTGCCAGCAGCTTGACAATCCGCAATGAGCAGTTCTTC CASSLTIRNEQFF
TRBJ2-1 TRBD2 NA TRBV4-1 TGCGCCAGCAGCCAAGTCACTCTCCTCCTAGCGGGGGACTACAATGAGCAGTTCTTC CASSQVTLLLAGDYNEQFF
TRBJ1-2 NA once TRBV5-4 TGTGCCAGCAGCTTGGCAGGGGCCGGCTATGGCTACACCTTC CASSLAGAGYGYTF
TRBJ2-7 NA NA TRBV13 TGTGCCAGCAGCTTAGGCCTATCAACAGTCACCTACGAGCAGTACTTC CASSLGLSTVTYEQYF
TRBJ2-7 NA NA TRBV5-8 TGTGCCAGCAGCCGGTTTTCCAACGAGCAGTACTTC CASSRFSNEQYF
TRBJ1-1 NA NA TRBV9 TGTGCCAGCAGCGTCGACAGGACGAACACTGAAGCTTTCTTT CASSVDRTNTEAFF
TRBJ2-1 NA NA TRBV10-2 TGCGCCAGCAGTGTGGCGGGGGCCCCGGATGAGCAGTTCTTC CASSVAGAPDEQFF
TRBJ2-1 TRBD2 NA TRBV4-1 TGCGCCAGCAGCCTCGTCGCGGGAGTTAACAATGAGCAGTTCTTC CASSLVAGVNNEQFF
TRBJ2-2 NA once TRBV13 TGTGCCAGCAGCTTCAGGAACACCGGGGAGCTGTTTTTT CASSFRNTGELFF
TRBJ1-3 TRBD1 NA TRBV4-3 TGCGCCAGCAGCCAGGCAGGGGGCTTGGGAAACACCATATATTTT CASSQAGGLGNTIYF
TRBJ2-7 TRBD2 NA TRBV7-2 TGTGCCAGCAGGGATAACAGCGGGAGATTCCTCTACGAGCAGTACTTC CASRDNSGRFLYEQYF
TRBJ2-2 TRBD2 NA TRBV5-1 TGCGCCAGCAGCTTGAACCTAGCGGCGAACACCGGGGAGCTGTTTTTT CASSLNLAANTGELFF
TRBJ1-1 NA few TRBV9 TGTGCCAGCAGCGTAACCCCGGGGACTGAAGCTTTCTTT CASSVTPGTEAFF
TRBJ1-5 NA few TRBV28 TGTGCCAGCAGCACCTTCGGGGGACGGAGCAATCAGCCCCAGCATTTT CASSTFGGRSNQPQHF
TRBJ1-1 TRBD1 NA TRBV30 TGTGCCCGGGACAGGGGGCCTAGGGCTGAAGCTTTCTTT CARDRGPRAEAFF
TRBJ1-2 NA NA TRBV7-8 TGTGCCAGCAGCTTCAATCAACAGGAGTTACTCACCTATGGCTACACCTTC CASSFNQQELLTYGYTF
TRBJ1-2 NA NA TRBV18 TGTGCCAGCTCCCCGGGTGTCGGGAACTATGGCTACACCTTC CASSPGVGNYGYTF
TRBJ2-1 TRBD2 NA TRBV9 TGTGCCAGCAGCGTAGAGCTAGCGGGAGTCGAGCAGTTCTTC CASSVELAGVEQFF
TRBJ2-1 TRBD2 NA TRBV2 TGTGCCAGCAGTGGACTAGCGGGAGAGTACAATGAGCAGTTCTTC CASSGLAGEYNEQFF
TRBJ2-3 TRBD2 NA TRBV29-1 TGCAGCGCATGTCTAGCGGGAGACCATGGTACGCAGTATTTT CSACLAGDHGTQYF
TRBJ2-7 NA NA TRBV5-6 TGTGCCAGCAGCTTAGGAGGCGGACTCTCCTACGAGCAGTACTTC CASSLGGGLSYEQYF
TRBJ1-1 NA few TRBV29-1 TGCAGCGTTGTATTAGACAGGAGCACTGAAGCTTTCTTT CSVVLDRSTEAFF
TRBJ2-7 TRBD1 NA TRBV11-2 TGTGCCAGCAGCCCCCCGGGACAGGGCTACGAGCAGTACTTC CASSPPGQGYEQYF
TRBJ1-2 NA NA TRBV10-3 TGTGCCATCGGGGGGGGATCCAACTATGGCTACACCTTC CAIGGGSNYGYTF
TRBJ2-1 NA NA TRBV1 TGCACCAGCGGTGGCGGTCTAGGGGGGGGGTACAATGAGCAGTTCTTC CTSGGGLGGGYNEQFF
TRBJ1-1 NA few TRBV28 TGTGCCAGCGGAACAGTGTTGAACACTGAAGCTTTCTTT CASGTVLNTEAFF
TRBJ2-2 TRBD1 NA TRBV4-3 TGCGCCAGCAGCCAAGGACAGGGATATTACACCGGGGAGCTGTTTTTT CASSQGQGYYTGELFF
TRBJ2-1 NA few TRBV29-1 TGCAGCGTTGTTTGGCTAGGGGACAATGAGCAGTTCTTC CSVVWLGDNEQFF
TRBJ2-7 NA NA TRBV6-5 TGTGCCAGCAGTTACGGGCCCTCCTACGAGCAGTACTTC CASSYGPSYEQYF
TRBJ2-5 TRBD2 NA TRBV27 TGTGCCAGCAGTTTATCCCTAGCGGGAGTTGAGACCCAGTACTTC CASSLSLAGVETQYF
TRBJ2-5 TRBD2 NA TRBV7-2 TGTGCCAGCAGCCCCCACCTTAGCGGGGGGCAAGAGACCCAGTACTTC CASSPHLSGGQETQYF
TRBJ2-7 TRBD1 NA TRBV29-1 TGCAGCGTTGAAACTCTCCGGGACAGGGGGCCATCAGTTGGGTACGAGCAGTACTTC CSVETLRDRGPSVGYEQYF
TRBJ2-7 TRBD2 NA TRBV19 TGTGCCAGTAGGGTAGCGGGAGGCCAATTCTACGAGCAGTACTTC CASRVAGGQFYEQYF
TRBJ1-2 NA NA TRBV27 TGTGCCAGCAGTTTAGGTTTGGGGGCTTATGGCTACACCTTC CASSLGLGAYGYTF
TRBJ2-7 TRBD1 NA TRBV28 TGTGCCAGCAGACCTGGACAGGGGCCCGAGCAGTACTTC CASRPGQGPEQYF